This T cell receptor beta chain emerged from a study of blood T cell repertoires in COVID-19. The overall study: Specimens from acute and convalescent COVID-19 originated in the United States, Italy and Spain. The analysed material was cDNA or gDNA that came from T cells, B-cell-depleted T cells, or PBMCs.

CDR1 and CDR2 (germline): SEHNR, FQNEAQ (reference sequence). The CDR3 contains 14 residues. With 6 bases removed from V and 6 bases from J, the gap between germline ends came to 18 bases. In terms of age and location, participants ranged from roughly 18 to 95 years and lived in fewer than 30 US areas. Participants reported their clinical history, and cohort assignment relied on those reports. TCRdb keeps only in-frame clones here, not all; method: immunoSEQ multiplex PCR. The repertoire consists of about 150,000 clones, with over 80% occurring once and the leading ten covering over 5%. The sample consisted of PBMCs or T cells enriched from blood (not recorded which). This sequence joins TRBV7-9 and TRBJ2-7; tentative D call: TRBD1 (6 bases). This receptor was identified in an older man who had been exposed to COVID-19. The CDR3 region is CASRDLTGKGEQYF. CDR3 bases: TGTGCCAGCAGAGACCTCACAGGGAAGGGCGAGCAGTACTTC.